This TCR beta chain was found in a study of T cells in Graves' hyperthyroidism and ophthalmopathy. What was amplified from RNA transcripts were TCR beta CDR3 regions. With the HTBI primer set, the TCR CDR3 went through a first round of RT-PCR. From the multiplex PCR reads, TCRdb called clonotypes with MiXCR, one entry per CDR3 protein. In the table there are a few hundred thousand distinct CDR3 sequences, approximately 16% of which are singletons. Germline V gene data show CDR1 as SNHLY and CDR2 as FYNNEI. V was pared by 8 bases and J by 5 bases, with 10 bases of the junction left unmatched. This CDR3 region has 14 residues. This clonotype was detected ten times or more.

The sample consisted of blood. The chain recombines TRBV2 with TRBJ2-3; 7 bases align to TRBD2. The receptor was derived from a middle-aged woman with Graves' ophthalmopathy. This chain's CDR3 is CASGRLAVGDTQYF. In DNA, the CDR3 is TGTGCCAGCGGGAGGCTAGCGGTAGGAGATACGCAGTATTTT.